This T cell receptor beta chain was obtained from a study of beta chain features in type 1 diabetes. The CDR3 runs 12 residues. Germline CDR1 LGHNA, CDR2 YNFKEQ. Trimming took 1 base from V and 7 from J, leaving 8 bases between them. The isolated RNA, all of it, was reverse transcribed, so expressed TCRB transcripts were what got sequenced. Generated by immunoSEQ multiplex PCR, the TCRdb table keeps only in-frame clones and is missing some. The sample consists of under 800,000 clones, 15% to 17% of them appearing once. The source of this sequence is a man in his late teens or twenties in good health. The V and J genes are TRBV4-2 and TRBJ2-7, with a weak D call TRBD2 (6 bases). Source material: naive CD4+ T cells from blood. This chain's CDR3 is CASSQVLAEQYF. CDR3 coding DNA: TGTGCCAGCAGCCAAGTACTAGCAGAGCAGTACTTC.